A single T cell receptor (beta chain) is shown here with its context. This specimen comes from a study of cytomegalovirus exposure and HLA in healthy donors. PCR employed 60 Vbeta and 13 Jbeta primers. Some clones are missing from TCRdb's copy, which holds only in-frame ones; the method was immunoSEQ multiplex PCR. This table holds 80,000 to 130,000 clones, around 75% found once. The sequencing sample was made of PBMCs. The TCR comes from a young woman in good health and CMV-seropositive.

CDR3 protein: CASSSGLAGEETQYF. CDR3 nucleotide sequence: TGTGCCAGCAGTTCGGGACTAGCGGGAGAAGAGACCCAGTACTTC. The chain recombines TRBV28 with TRBJ2-5; TRBD2 matches at 14 bases. Germline-derived CDR1 and CDR2 are MDHEN and SYDVKM. With V trimmed by 4 bases and J by 3 bases, 1 base remained unmatched. The CDR3 is 15 residues long.